This TCR beta chain is drawn from a study of technical replicates of blood from four donors. The germline gives CDR1 SQVTM, CDR2 ANQGSEA. The CDR3 spans 11 residues. V was trimmed by 7 bases and J by 3 bases, leaving 6 bases between them. The method was immunoSEQ multiplex PCR; TCRdb's version includes in-frame clones alone and lacks a portion of them. This table holds roughly 90,000 clones, approximately 94% found once. The sequenced material came from T cells isolated from PBMCs. The origin of this receptor is a human donor in good health. The chain employs TRBV29-1 and TRBJ2-2; tentative D call: TRBD2 (5 bases). CDR3 DNA: TGCAGCGGGCGGGACACCGGGGAGCTGTTTTTT. Residues: CSGRDTGELFF.